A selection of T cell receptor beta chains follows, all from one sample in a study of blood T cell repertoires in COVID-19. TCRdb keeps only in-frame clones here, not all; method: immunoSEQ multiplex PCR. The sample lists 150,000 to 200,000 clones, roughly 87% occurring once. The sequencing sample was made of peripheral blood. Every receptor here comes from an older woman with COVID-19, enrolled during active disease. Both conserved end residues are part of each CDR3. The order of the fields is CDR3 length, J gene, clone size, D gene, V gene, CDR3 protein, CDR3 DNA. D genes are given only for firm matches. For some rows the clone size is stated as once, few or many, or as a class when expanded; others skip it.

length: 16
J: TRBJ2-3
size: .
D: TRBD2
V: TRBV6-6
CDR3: CASSYSLAGATDTQYF
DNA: TGTGCCAGCAGTTACTCCTTAGCGGGAGCAACAGATACGCAGTATTTT

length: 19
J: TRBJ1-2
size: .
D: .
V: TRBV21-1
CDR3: CASSKKRWTGETSNYGYTF
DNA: TGTGCCAGCAGCAAAAAACGTTGGACAGGGGAGACCTCTAACTATGGCTACACCTTC

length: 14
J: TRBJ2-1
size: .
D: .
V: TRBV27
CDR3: CASSFLSPGGEQFF
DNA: TGTGCCAGCAGTTTCTTAAGCCCCGGGGGTGAGCAGTTCTTC

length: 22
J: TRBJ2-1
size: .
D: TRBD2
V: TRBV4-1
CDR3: CASSQGLSGRSTTRPRGNEQFF
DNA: TGCGCCAGCAGCCAAGGTCTTAGCGGGAGGTCAACCACCCGTCCTAGGGGCAATGAGCAGTTCTTC

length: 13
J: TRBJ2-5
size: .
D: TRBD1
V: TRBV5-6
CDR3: CASSYGQGKPQYF
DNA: TGTGCCAGCAGCTACGGACAGGGCAAGCCCCAGTACTTC

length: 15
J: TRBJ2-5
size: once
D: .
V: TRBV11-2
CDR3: CASSPLGHVQETQYF
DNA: TGTGCCAGCAGCCCCCTAGGACACGTACAAGAGACCCAGTACTTC

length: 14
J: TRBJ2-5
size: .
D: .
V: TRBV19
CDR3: CASSRTGSQETQYF
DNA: TGTGCCAGTAGCCGAACAGGTTCCCAAGAGACCCAGTACTTC

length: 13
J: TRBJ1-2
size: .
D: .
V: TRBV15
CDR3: CATSSHQGDGYTF
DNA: TGTGCCACCAGCAGCCACCAAGGAGATGGCTACACCTTC

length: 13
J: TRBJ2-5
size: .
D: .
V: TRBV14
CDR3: CASSQAGPGLQYF
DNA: TGTGCCAGCAGCCAAGCGGGGCCGGGACTCCAGTACTTC

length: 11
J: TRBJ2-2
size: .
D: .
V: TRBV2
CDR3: CASRSPGELFF
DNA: TGTGCCAGCAGAAGCCCCGGGGAGCTGTTTTTT

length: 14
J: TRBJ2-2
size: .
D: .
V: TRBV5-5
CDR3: CASSLARNTGELFF
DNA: TGTGCCAGCAGCTTGGCGCGGAACACCGGGGAGCTGTTTTTT

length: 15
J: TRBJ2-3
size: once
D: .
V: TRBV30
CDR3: CAWRRGTRHTDTQYF
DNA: TGTGCCTGGAGGAGGGGGACCCGGCACACAGATACGCAGTATTTT

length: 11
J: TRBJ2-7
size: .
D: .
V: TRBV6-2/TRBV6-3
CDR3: CASSGSYEQYF
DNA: TGTGCCAGCAGTGGCAGCTACGAGCAGTACTTC

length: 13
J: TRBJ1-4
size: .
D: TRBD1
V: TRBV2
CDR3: CASMGQTNEKLFF
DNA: TGTGCCAGCATGGGACAGACTAATGAAAAACTGTTTTTT

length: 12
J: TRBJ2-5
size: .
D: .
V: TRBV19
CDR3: CASMGSQETQYF
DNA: TGTGCCAGTATGGGCAGCCAAGAGACCCAGTACTTC